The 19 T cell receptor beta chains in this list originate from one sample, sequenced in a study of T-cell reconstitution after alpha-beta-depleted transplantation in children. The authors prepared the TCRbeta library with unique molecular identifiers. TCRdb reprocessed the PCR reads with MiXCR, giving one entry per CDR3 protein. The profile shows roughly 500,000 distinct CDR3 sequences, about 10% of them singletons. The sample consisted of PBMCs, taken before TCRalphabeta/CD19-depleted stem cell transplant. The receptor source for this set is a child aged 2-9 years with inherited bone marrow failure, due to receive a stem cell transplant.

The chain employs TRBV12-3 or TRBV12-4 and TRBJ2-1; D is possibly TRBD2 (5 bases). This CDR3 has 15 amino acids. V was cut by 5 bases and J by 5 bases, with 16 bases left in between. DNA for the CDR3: TGTGCCAGCAGTCCGGCCACTAGAAAGGACAATGAGCAGTTCTTC. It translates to CASSPATRKDNEQFF.

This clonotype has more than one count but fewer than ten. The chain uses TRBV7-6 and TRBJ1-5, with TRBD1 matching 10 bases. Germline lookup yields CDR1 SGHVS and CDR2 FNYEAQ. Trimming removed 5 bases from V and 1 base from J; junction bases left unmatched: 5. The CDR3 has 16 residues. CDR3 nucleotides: TGTGCCAGCAGCCCGGGGACAGGGGAGAGCAATCAGCCCCAGCATTTT. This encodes CASSPGTGESNQPQHF.

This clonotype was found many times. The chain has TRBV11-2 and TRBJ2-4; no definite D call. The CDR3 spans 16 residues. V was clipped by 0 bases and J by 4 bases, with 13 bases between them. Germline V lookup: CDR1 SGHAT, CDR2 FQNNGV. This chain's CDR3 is CASSLDPRYAKNIQYF. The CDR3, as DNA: TGTGCCAGCAGCTTAGATCCCAGATACGCAAAAAACATTCAGTACTTC.

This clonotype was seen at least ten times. The CDR3 DNA reads as TGCGCCAGCAGCTTGATAGGAAATGAAAAACTGTTTTTT. As protein: CASSLIGNEKLFF. The V and J genes are TRBV5-1 and TRBJ1-4; unclear D gene. The V end lost 1 base, the J end lost 5 bases, and 6 bases lay between the germline ends. This CDR3 region has 13 residues. Looked up from germline, CDR1 is SGHRS and CDR2 is YFSETQ.

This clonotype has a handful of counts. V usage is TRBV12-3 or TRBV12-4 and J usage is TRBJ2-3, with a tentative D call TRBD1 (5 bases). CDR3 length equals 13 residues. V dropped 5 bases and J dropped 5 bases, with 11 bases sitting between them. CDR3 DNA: TGTGCCAGCAGTACCCCGACAGTAGATACGCAGTATTTT. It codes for CASSTPTVDTQYF.

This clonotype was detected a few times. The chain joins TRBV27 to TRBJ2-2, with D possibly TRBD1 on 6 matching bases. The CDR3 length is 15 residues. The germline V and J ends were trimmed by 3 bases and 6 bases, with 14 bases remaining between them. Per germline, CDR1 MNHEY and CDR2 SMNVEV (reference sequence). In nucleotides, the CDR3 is TGTGCCAGCAGTTTCGGGATCAGGGGCCCCGGGGAGCTGTTTTTT. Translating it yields CASSFGIRGPGELFF.

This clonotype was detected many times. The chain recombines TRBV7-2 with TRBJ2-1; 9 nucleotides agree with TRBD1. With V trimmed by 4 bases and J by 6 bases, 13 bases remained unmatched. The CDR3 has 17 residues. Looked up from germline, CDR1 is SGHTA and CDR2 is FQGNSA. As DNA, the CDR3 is TGTGCCAGCAGCTCTTGGGACCGGGACAGGGTTCGCAATGAGCAGTTCTTC. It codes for CASSSWDRDRVRNEQFF.

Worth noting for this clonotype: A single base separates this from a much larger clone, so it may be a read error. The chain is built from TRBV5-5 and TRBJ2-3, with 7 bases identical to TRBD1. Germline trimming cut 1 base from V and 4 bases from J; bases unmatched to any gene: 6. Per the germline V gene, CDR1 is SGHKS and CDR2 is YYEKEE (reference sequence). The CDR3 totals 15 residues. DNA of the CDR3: TGTGCCAGCAGCTTGACCCAGGGGGTCGCAGATACGCAGTATTTT. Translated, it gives CASSLTQGVADTQYF.

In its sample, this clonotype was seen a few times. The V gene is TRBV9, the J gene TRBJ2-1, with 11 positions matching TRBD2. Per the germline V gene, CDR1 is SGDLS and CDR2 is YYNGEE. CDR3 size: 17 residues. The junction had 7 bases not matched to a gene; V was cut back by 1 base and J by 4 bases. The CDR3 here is CASSVRGVAGGYNEQFF. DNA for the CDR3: TGTGCCAGCAGCGTAAGGGGAGTAGCGGGAGGGTACAATGAGCAGTTCTTC.

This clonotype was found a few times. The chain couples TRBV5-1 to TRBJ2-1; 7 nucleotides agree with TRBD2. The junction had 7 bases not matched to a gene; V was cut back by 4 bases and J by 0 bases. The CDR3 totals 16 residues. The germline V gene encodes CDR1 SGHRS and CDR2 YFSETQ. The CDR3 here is CASSDTTSRSYNEQFF. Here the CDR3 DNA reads TGCGCCAGCAGCGATACGACTAGCCGCTCCTACAATGAGCAGTTCTTC. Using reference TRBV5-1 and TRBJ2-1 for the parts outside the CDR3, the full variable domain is KAGVTQTPRYLIKTRGQQVTLSCSPISGHRSVSWYQQTPGQGLQFLFEYFSETQRNKGNFPGRFSGRQFSNSRSEMNVSTLELGDSALYLCASSDTTSRSYNEQFFGPGTRLTVL.

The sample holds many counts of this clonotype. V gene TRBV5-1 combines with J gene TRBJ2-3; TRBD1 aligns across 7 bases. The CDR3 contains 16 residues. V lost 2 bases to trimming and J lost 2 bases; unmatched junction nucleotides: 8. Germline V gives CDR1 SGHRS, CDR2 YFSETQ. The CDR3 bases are TGCGCCAGCAGCTTAGGCAGGGGGACCAACACAGATACGCAGTATTTT. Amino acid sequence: CASSLGRGTNTDTQYF.

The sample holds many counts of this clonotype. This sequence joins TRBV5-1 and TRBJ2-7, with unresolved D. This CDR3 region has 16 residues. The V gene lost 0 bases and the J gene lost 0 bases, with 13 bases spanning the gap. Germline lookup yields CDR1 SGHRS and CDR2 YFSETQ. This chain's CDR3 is CASSLEPDPISYEQYF. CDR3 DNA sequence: TGCGCCAGCAGCTTGGAGCCCGACCCTATCTCCTACGAGCAGTACTTC.

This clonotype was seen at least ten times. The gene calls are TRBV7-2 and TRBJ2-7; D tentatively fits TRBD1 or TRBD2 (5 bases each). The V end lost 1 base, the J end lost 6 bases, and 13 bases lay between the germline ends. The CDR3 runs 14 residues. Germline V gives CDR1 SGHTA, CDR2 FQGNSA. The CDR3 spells CASSLVREGLEQYF. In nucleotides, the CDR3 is TGTGCCAGCAGCTTAGTCAGGGAAGGACTCGAGCAGTACTTC.

Written as DNA, the CDR3 is TGTGCCAGCAGCTTAGTAGGGTGGGGCACTGAAGCTTTCTTT. Protein product: CASSLVGWGTEAFF. This chain joins TRBV7-2 and TRBJ1-1, with D uncertain. This CDR3 region has 14 residues. In germline, CDR1 is SGHTA, CDR2 FQGNSA. V lost 1 base to trimming and J lost 4 bases, with 10 bases between them.

The CDR3 sequence: CASSLADRGVDTEAFF. The DNA for the CDR3 is TGCGCCAGCAGCTTGGCCGACAGGGGTGTGGACACTGAAGCTTTCTTT. The V and J genes are TRBV5-1 and TRBJ1-1, with TRBD1 matching over 8 bases. This CDR3 is 16 amino acids long. Per the germline V gene, CDR1 is SGHRS and CDR2 is YFSETQ. The junction had 7 bases not matched to a gene; V was cut back by 0 bases and J by 3 bases.

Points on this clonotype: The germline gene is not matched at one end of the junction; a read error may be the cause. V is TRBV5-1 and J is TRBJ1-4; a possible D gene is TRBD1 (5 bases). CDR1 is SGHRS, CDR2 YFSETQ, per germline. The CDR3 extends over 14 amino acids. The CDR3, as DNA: TGCGCCAGCAGCTTGTGGGGGACTGGGGAAAACCTGTTTTTT. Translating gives CASSLWGTGENLFF.

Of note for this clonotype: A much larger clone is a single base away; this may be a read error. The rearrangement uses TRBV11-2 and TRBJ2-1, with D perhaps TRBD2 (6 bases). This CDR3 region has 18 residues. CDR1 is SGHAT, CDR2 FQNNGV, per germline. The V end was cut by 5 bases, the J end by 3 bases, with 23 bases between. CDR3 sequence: CASSPRYGGVRCYNEQFF. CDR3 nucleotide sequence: TGTGCCAGCAGCCCCCGCTACGGCGGGGTAAGGTGCTACAATGAGCAGTTCTTC.

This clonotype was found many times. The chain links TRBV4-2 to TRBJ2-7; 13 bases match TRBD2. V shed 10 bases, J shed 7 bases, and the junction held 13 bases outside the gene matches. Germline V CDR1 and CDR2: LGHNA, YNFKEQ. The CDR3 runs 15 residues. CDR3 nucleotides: TGTGCCAATAGGGGACTAGCGGGACCTCGGGGGGAGCAGTACTTC. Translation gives CANRGLAGPRGEQYF.

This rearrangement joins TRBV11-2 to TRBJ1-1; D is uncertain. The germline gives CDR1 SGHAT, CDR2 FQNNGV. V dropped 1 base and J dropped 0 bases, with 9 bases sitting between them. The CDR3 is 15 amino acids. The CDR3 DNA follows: TGTGCCAGCAGCTTAGGTCGATTGATGAACACTGAAGCTTTCTTT. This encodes CASSLGRLMNTEAFF. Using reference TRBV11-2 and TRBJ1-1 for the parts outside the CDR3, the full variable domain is EAGVAQSPRYKIIEKRQSVAFWCNPISGHATLYWYQQILGQGPKLLIQFQNNGVVDDSQLPKDRFSAERLKGVDSTLKIQPAKLEDSAVYLCASSLGRLMNTEAFFGQGTRLTVV.